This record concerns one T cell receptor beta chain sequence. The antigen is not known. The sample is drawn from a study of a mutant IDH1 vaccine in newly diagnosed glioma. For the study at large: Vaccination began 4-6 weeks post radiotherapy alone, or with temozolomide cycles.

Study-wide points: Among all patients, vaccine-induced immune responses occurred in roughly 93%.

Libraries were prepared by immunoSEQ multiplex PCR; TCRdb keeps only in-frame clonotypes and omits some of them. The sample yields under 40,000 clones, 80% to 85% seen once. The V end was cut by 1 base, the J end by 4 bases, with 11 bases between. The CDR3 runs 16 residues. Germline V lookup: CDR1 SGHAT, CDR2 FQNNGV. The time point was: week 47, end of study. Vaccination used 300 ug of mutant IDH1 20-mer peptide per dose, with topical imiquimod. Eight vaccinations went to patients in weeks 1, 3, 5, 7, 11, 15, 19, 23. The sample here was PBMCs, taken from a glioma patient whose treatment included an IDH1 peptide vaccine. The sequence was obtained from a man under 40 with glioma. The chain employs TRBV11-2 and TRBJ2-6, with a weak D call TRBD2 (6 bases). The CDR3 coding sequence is TGTGCCAGCAGCTTAGGCGGGGTGTCGGGGGCCAACGTCCTGACTTTC. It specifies CASSLGGVSGANVLTF.